Listed here are 20 T cell receptor beta chains from one sample, sequenced in a study of blood T cells in healthy people across ages. Sample-barcoded 5' priming and a J-beta primer mix drove a second PCR of 7 to 11 cycles. TCRdb reprocessed the 5' RACE reads via MiXCR and lists one record per CDR3 protein. The repertoire has 2 million or so distinct CDR3 sequences, about 49% of them found once; the top ten carry approximately 2.1%. The sequencing input was blood. The receptors shown here come from a middle-aged woman in good health.

The rearrangement links TRBV6-2 or TRBV6-3 to TRBJ1-5; D uncertain. The length of the CDR3 is 14 residues. V was cut by 0 bases and J by 5 bases, with 8 bases left in between. Germline V gives CDR1 MNHEY, CDR2 SVGEGT. The CDR3 reads CASSYSRPDQPQHF. The CDR3 DNA is TGTGCCAGCAGTTACTCGCGGCCGGATCAGCCCCAGCATTTT.

The chain joins TRBV6-4 to TRBJ2-1; a possible D gene is TRBD2 (5 bases). Germline lookup yields CDR1 MRHNA and CDR2 SNTAGT. V was cut by 3 bases and J by 1 base, with 10 bases left in between. There are 15 residues in the CDR3. CDR3 DNA sequence: TGTGCCAGCAGTGAAGCGGTGGGGTCCTACAATGAGCAGTTCTTC. Residues: CASSEAVGSYNEQFF.

This clonotype came up a few times. The rearrangement joins TRBV5-1 to TRBJ2-1; 10 nucleotides match TRBD2. The length of the CDR3 is 16 residues. Trimming at V came to 4 bases and at J to 9 bases, leaving 13 bases not matched to a gene. Germline V CDR1 and CDR2: SGHRS, YFSETQ. CDR3: CASSPLIERGGPEQFF. The CDR3 DNA reads TGCGCCAGCAGCCCCCTGATCGAGCGGGGGGGCCCTGAGCAGTTCTTC.

The chain links TRBV16 to TRBJ2-1; D is ambiguous. The CDR3 spans 14 residues. Germline CDR1 is KGHSY and CDR2 is FQNENV. Deletions cut 1 base from V and 8 bases from J, with 12 bases between. The CDR3, as DNA: TGTGCCAGCAGCCAATTGGTGGGGATCGATGAGCAGTTCTTC. As protein: CASSQLVGIDEQFF. Full variable domain (missing parts from reference TRBV16 and TRBJ2-1): GEEVAQTPKHLVRGEGQKAKLYCAPIKGHSYVFWYQQVLKNEFKFLISFQNENVFDETGMPKERFSAKCLPNSPCSLEIQATKLEDSAVYFCASSQLVGIDEQFFGPGTRLTVL.

The chain recombines TRBV3-1 with TRBJ1-2, with D tentatively TRBD1 (6 bases). Trimming took 1 base from V and 4 from J, leaving 7 bases between them. This CDR3 has 13 residues. Germline V gene lookup returns CDR1 LGHDT and CDR2 YNNKEL (reference sequence). The CDR3 sequence: CASSQAGVYGYTF. The DNA of the CDR3 is TGTGCCAGCAGCCAAGCAGGGGTCTATGGCTACACCTTC.

This sequence joins TRBV5-1 and TRBJ1-2; no clear D gene. Germline CDR1 is SGHRS and CDR2 is YFSETQ. The length of the CDR3 is 16 residues. The ends were cut back, 0 bases at V and 0 bases at J, with 12 bases in the middle. The CDR3 DNA sequence: TGCGCCAGCAGCTTGGTTCTTCCGCCTTCTAACTATGGCTACACCTTC. It yields the protein CASSLVLPPSNYGYTF.

This clonotype showed up just a few times. V is TRBV21-1 and J is TRBJ1-5; TRBD1 is the table's D call and was not checked against the DNA. TRBV21-1 is an annotated pseudogene. This CDR3 has 13 residues. CDR3 bases: TGTGCCAGCAGCAAGGGCAGGGGACAGCCCCAGCATTTT. It encodes CASSKGRGQPQHF.

V usage is TRBV6-5 and J usage is TRBJ2-7, with 16 bases lining up with TRBD2. The DNA end is a closer match to TRBJ2-5, so the J assignment may be wrong. Germline V CDR1 and CDR2: MNHEY, SVGAGI. The CDR3 sequence is 16 residues long. The CDR3 region has the DNA TGTGCCAGCAGGGGACTAGCGGGGGGGCCGGGGAAGACCCAGTACTTC. Its translation: CASRGLAGGPGKTQYF.

The V gene is TRBV20-1, the J gene TRBJ2-7; no reliable D call. Germline loops: CDR1 DFQATT, CDR2 SNEGSKA (reference sequence). There are 13 residues in the CDR3. The V end lost 4 bases, the J end lost 1 base, and 11 bases lay between the germline ends. CDR3 sequence: CSAKTDVSYEQYF. The CDR3 DNA reads as TGCAGTGCTAAAACGGACGTTTCCTACGAGCAGTACTTC.

V gene TRBV27 combines with J gene TRBJ2-1, with 9 nucleotides matching TRBD1. This CDR3 contains 17 residues. Germline V gene lookup returns CDR1 MNHEY and CDR2 SMNVEV (reference sequence). The V and J ends lost 6 bases and 4 bases, in that order; junction bases with no gene match: 13. Here the CDR3 DNA reads TGTGCCAGCAGGTCCGGGACAGGGCTTACGTTGTACAATGAGCAGTTCTTC. This sequence encodes CASRSGTGLTLYNEQFF.

This clonotype was counted ten times or more. V usage is TRBV6-2 or TRBV6-3 and J usage is TRBJ2-7; TRBD1 agrees at 7 bases. V trimming: 6 bases; J trimming: 6 bases; junction bases outside the gene matches: 17. Per germline, CDR1 MNHEY and CDR2 SVGEGT. CDR3 size: 16 residues. CDR3 sequence reads: CASRKLRTGPRGEQYF. The DNA of the CDR3 is TGTGCCAGCAGAAAATTGAGGACAGGCCCAAGGGGCGAGCAGTACTTC.

This chain connects TRBV4-3 to TRBJ2-7; D unclear. Trimming left V 3 bases short and J 1 base short, with 7 bases between. Germline CDR1 LGHNA, CDR2 YSLEER. The CDR3 runs 13 residues. Here the CDR3 DNA reads TGCGCCAGCAGCCAGACACAGTCCTACGAGCAGTACTTC. It translates to CASSQTQSYEQYF.

V and J are TRBV21-1 and TRBJ1-6. TRBV21-1 is a pseudogene segment. CDR3 length: 13 residues. CDR3 protein: CASSKTDNSPLHF. Here the CDR3 DNA reads TGTGCCAGCAGCAAGACTGATAATTCACCCCTCCACTTT.

Points on this clonotype: One junction end disagrees with the germline gene, perhaps due to a read error. This chain connects TRBV7-2 to TRBJ2-3; D perhaps matches TRBD2 (5 bases). The germline gives CDR1 SGHTA, CDR2 FQGNSA. This CDR3 has 12 residues. CDR3 protein: CAGSLARDTQYF. DNA for the CDR3: TGTGCCGGCAGCTTAGCGCGAGATACGCAGTATTTT.

The chain has TRBV7-8 and TRBJ2-1; tentative D call: TRBD1 (6 bases). V was pared by 5 bases and J by 5 bases, with 16 bases between. The CDR3 has 15 residues. CDR1 and CDR2 (germline): SGHVS, FQNEAQ. CDR3 sequence reads: CASSLQGWLDNEQFF. Here the CDR3 DNA reads TGTGCCAGCAGCCTTCAGGGGTGGTTGGACAATGAGCAGTTCTTC.

The genes are TRBV7-2 and TRBJ2-5; TRBD2 aligns across 7 bases. The germline gives CDR1 SGHTA, CDR2 FQGNSA. Trimming at V came to 7 bases and at J to 5 bases, leaving 10 bases not matched to a gene. This CDR3 region has 14 residues. CDR3 in DNA: TGTGCCAGCAACCAGGGCGGGGGTCAGGAGACCCAGTACTTC. Protein product: CASNQGGGQETQYF.

V usage is TRBV7-6 and J usage is TRBJ2-2; D remains ambiguous. The ends were cut back, 5 bases at V and 3 bases at J, with 4 bases in the middle. CDR3 length equals 12 residues. Germline V lookup: CDR1 SGHVS, CDR2 FNYEAQ. The CDR3 DNA reads as TGTGCCAGCAGCACACACACCGGGGAGCTGTTTTTT. This encodes CASSTHTGELFF. Full variable domain (outside the CDR3, taken from reference TRBV7-6 and TRBJ2-2): GAGVSQSPRYKVTKRGQDVALRCDPISGHVSLYWYRQALGQGPEFLTYFNYEAQQDKSGLPNDRFSAERPEGSISTLTIQRTEQRDSAMYRCASSTHTGELFFGEGSRLTVL.

This clonotype showed up just a few times. V gene TRBV7-2 combines with J gene TRBJ2-1, with D possibly being TRBD1 (6 bases). CDR3 size: 13 residues. V lost 4 bases to trimming and J lost 7 bases, with 11 bases between them. Germline-derived CDR1 and CDR2 are SGHTA and FQGNSA. The CDR3 reads CASSSGQQNEQFF. DNA of the CDR3: TGTGCCAGCAGCTCGGGACAACAGAATGAGCAGTTCTTC.

As for this clonotype: This is likely a read error, given that the CDR3 carries no conserved phenylalanine or tryptophan at its end. The DNA of the CDR3 is TGTGCCAGCAGCGTCGGGGGTGGTAACACAGATACGCAGTATCTT. Translated: CASSVGGGNTDTQYL. The chain couples TRBV7-3 to TRBJ2-3, with D perhaps matching TRBD2 (6 bases). The CDR3 is made up of 15 amino acids. Germline values: CDR1 SGHTA, CDR2 FQGTGA. With 5 bases removed from V and 2 bases from J, the gap between germline ends came to 14 bases.

About this clonotype itself: This could be a read error, since a much larger clone is one nucleotide away. The chain couples TRBV6-5 to TRBJ2-1; TRBD2 matches at 8 bases. CDR1 and CDR2 from the germline V gene are MNHEY and SVGAGI. The CDR3 spans 14 residues. Trimming cost V 10 bases and J 5 bases; bases outside gene matches: 10. CDR3 in amino acids: CAMAGGSTHNEQFF. CDR3 sequence (DNA): TGTGCCATGGCGGGGGGCTCCACACACAATGAGCAGTTCTTC.